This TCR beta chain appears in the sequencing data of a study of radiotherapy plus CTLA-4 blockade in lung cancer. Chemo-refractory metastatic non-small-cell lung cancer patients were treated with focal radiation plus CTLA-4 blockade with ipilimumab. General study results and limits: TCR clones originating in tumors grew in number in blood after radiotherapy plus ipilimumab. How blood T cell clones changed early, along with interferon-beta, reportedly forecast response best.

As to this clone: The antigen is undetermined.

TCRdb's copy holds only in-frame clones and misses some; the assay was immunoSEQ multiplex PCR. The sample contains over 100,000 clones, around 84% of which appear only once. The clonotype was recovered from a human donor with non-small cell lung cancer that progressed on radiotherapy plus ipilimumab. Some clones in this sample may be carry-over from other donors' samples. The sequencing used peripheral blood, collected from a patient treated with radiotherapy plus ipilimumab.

The CDR3: CATSRGTSVNEQFF. The CDR3 DNA reads as TGTGCCACCAGCAGGGGGACGTCCGTCAATGAGCAGTTCTTC. The rearrangement joins TRBV15 to TRBJ2-1; D might be TRBD1 or TRBD2, each matching 5 bases. The CDR3 spans 14 residues. In germline, CDR1 is LNHNV, CDR2 YYDKDF (reference sequence). The V and J ends lost 3 bases and 6 bases respectively, with 12 bases between them.